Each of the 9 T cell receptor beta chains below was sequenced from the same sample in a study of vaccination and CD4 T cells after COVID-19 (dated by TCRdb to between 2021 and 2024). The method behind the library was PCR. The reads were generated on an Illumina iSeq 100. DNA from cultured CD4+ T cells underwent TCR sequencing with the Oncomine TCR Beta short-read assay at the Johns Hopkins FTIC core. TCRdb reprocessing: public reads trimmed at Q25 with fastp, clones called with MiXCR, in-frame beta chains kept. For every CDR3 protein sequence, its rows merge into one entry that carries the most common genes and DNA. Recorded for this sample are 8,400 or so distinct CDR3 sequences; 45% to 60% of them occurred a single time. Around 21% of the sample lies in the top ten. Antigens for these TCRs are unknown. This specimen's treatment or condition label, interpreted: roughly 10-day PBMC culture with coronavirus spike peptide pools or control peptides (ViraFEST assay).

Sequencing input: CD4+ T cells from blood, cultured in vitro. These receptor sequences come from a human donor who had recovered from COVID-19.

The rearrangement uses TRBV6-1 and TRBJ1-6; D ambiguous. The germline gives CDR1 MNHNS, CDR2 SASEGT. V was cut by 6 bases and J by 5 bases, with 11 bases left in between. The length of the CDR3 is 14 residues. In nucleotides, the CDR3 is TGTGCCAGCAGGCAGAATTTTGATAATTCACCCCTCCACTTT. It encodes CASRQNFDNSPLHF.

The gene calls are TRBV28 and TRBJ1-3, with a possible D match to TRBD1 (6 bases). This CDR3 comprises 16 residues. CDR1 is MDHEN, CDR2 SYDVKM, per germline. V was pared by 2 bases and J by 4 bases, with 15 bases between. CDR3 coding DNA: TGTGCCAGCAGTTTAAGATCAGGGGCGTGGGGAAACACCATATATTTT. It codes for CASSLRSGAWGNTIYF.

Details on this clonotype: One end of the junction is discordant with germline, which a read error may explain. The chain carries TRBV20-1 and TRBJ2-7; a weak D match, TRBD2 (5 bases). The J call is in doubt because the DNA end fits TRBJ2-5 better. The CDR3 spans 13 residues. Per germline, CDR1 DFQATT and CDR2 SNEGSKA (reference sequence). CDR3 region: CSAGEGISETQYF. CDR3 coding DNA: TGCAGTGCTGGAGAGGGTATTTCGGAGACCCAGTACTTC.

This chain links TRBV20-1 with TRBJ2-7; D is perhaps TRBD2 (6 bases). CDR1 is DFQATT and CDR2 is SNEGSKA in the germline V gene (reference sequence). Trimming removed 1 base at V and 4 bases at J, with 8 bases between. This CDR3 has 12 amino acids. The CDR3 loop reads CSARVAEYEQYF. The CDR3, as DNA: TGCAGTGCTAGAGTAGCGGAGTACGAGCAGTACTTC.

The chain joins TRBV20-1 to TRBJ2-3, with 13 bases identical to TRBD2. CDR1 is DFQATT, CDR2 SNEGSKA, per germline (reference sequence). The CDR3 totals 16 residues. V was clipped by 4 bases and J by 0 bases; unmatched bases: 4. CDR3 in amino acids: CSATRGLAGSTDTQYF. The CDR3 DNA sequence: TGCAGTGCTACTCGGGGACTAGCGGGAAGCACAGATACGCAGTATTTT.

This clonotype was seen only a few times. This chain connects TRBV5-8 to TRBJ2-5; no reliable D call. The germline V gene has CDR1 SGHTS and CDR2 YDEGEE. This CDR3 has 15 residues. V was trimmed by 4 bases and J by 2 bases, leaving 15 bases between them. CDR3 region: CASSPLLRPQETQYF. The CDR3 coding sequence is TGTGCCAGCAGCCCCTTGCTGCGGCCTCAAGAGACCCAGTACTTC.

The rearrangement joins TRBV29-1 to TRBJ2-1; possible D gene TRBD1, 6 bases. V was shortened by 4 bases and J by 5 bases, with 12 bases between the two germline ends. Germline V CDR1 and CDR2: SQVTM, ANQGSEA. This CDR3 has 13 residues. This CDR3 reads CSVAGHLDNEQFF. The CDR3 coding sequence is TGCAGCGTTGCGGGACACCTCGACAATGAGCAGTTCTTC.

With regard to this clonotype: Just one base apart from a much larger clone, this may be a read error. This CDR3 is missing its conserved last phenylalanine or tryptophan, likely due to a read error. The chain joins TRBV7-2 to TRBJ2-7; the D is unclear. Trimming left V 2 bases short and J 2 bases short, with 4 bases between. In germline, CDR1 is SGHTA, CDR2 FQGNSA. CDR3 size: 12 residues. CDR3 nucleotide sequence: TGTGCCAGCAGCTTAAACCCCTACGAGCAGTACCTC. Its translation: CASSLNPYEQYL.

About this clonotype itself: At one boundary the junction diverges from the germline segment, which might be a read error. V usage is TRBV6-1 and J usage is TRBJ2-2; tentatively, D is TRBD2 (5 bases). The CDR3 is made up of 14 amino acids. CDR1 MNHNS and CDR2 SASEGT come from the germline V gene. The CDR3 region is CAISDDGGTGELFF. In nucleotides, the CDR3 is TGTGCCATCAGTGACGATGGCGGGACCGGGGAGCTGTTTTTT.